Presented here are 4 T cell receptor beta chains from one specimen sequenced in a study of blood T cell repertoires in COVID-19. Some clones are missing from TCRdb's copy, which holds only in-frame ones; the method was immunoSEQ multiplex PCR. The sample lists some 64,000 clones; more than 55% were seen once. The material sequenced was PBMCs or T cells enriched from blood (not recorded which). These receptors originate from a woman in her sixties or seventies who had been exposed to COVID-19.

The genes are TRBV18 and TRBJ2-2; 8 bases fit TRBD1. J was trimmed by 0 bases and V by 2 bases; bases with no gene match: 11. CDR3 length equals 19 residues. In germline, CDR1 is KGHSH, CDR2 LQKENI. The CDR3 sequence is CASSPIRDRRSSNTGELFF. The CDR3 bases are TGTGCCAGCTCACCAATCCGGGACAGGAGATCTTCGAACACCGGGGAGCTGTTTTTT.

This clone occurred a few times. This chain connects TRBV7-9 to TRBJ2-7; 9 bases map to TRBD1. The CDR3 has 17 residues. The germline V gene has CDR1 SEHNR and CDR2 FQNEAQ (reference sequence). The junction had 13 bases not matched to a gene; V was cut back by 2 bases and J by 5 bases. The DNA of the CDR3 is TGTGCCAGCAGCTTATTATCCTGGGACAGGGAGGGCGACGAGCAGTACTTC. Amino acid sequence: CASSLLSWDREGDEQYF.

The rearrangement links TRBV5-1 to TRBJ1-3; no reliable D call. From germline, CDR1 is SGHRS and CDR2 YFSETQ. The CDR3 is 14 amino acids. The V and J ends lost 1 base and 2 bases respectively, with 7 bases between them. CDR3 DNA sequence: TGCGCCAGCAGCTTGACAGTTGCTGGAAACACCATATATTTT. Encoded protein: CASSLTVAGNTIYF.

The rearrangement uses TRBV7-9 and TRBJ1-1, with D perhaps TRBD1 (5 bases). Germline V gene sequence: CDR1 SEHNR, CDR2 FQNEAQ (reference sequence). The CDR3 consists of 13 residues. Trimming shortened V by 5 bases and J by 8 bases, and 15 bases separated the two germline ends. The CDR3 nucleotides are TGTGCCAGCAGCCCTGCGGGAGACAGCGAAGCTTTCTTT. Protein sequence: CASSPAGDSEAFF.